These 29 T cell receptor beta chains were sequenced from one sample in a study of blood T cell repertoires in COVID-19 (dated by TCRdb to between 2020 and 2021). Libraries were built with the immunoSEQ multiplex PCR assay. As stored in TCRdb, this immuneACCESS dataset retains in-frame rearrangements with V and J assigned. A fraction of the clones does not appear; measured against another copy, unresolved V genes explain less than half of the discrepancy, and the remainder lacks a known reason. The table for this sample lists fewer than 150,000 clones; about 80% of them were counted only once. Clones ranked in the top ten supply around 6.6% of the sample. Sequencing was done on a sample of peripheral blood. All receptors come from a man between 65 and 85 years old with acute or convalescent COVID-19.

This clone was recorded a few times. The chain couples TRBV28 to TRBJ1-5; possibly TRBD1 for D (6 bases). Germline assignment: CDR1 MDHEN and CDR2 SYDVKM. Trimming pared 3 bases from V and 2 bases from J, leaving 11 bases between. The CDR3 extends over 15 amino acids. The CDR3 sequence: CASSLIQGGNQPQHF. The CDR3 DNA reads as TGTGCCAGCAGTTTGATACAGGGAGGCAATCAGCCCCAGCATTTT.

The chain combines TRBV7-9 with TRBJ1-1; D gene unclear. V lost 5 bases and J lost 0, with 4 bases in between. There are 12 residues in the CDR3. CDR1 and CDR2 (germline): SEHNR, FQNEAQ (reference sequence). CDR3 region: CASSQMNTEAFF. Here the CDR3 DNA reads TGTGCCAGCAGCCAGATGAACACTGAAGCTTTCTTT.

V is TRBV19 and J is TRBJ2-3, with 7 bases lining up with TRBD1. Germline CDR1 reads LNHDA; CDR2 reads SQIVND (reference sequence). V trimming: 6 bases; J trimming: 3 bases; junction bases outside the gene matches: 6. This CDR3 has 14 amino acids. The CDR3 sequence: CASSPGQTTDTQYF. CDR3 DNA sequence: TGTGCCAGTAGCCCGGGACAGACAACAGATACGCAGTATTTT.

V and J are TRBV3-1 (or the pseudogene TRBV3-2) and TRBJ2-5; TRBD1 matches at 8 bases. With 5 bases clipped from V and 5 bases from J, the junction kept 10 bases outside the gene matches. The CDR3 spans 15 residues. Germline loops: CDR1 LGHDT, CDR2 YNNKEL (reference sequence). The CDR3 sequence: CASSLTGVDPETQYF. The CDR3 DNA reads TGTGCCAGCAGCTTGACAGGGGTAGATCCGGAGACCCAGTACTTC.

This clone showed up just once. The rearrangement uses TRBV29-1 and TRBJ1-5, with 7 positions matching TRBD1. Germline CDR1 reads SQVTM; CDR2 reads ANQGSEA. This CDR3 has 15 amino acids. Unmatched junction bases numbered 8, after V lost 4 bases and J lost 2 bases. The CDR3 nucleotides read TGCAGCGTTGTCGTAACAGGGGAAGGCAATCAGCCCCAGCATTTT. It codes for CSVVVTGEGNQPQHF.

This chain connects TRBV19 to TRBJ1-2; 7 bases map to TRBD1. CDR3 size: 12 residues. CDR1 is LNHDA and CDR2 is SQIVND in the germline V gene (reference sequence). Trimming cost V 8 bases and J 6 bases; bases outside gene matches: 6. Written as DNA, the CDR3 is TGTGCCAGTTACAGGGGATACGATGGCTACACCTTC. Amino acids: CASYRGYDGYTF.

The chain has TRBV5-5 and TRBJ2-6; D is unclear. V was shortened by 1 base and J by 0 bases, with 5 bases between the two germline ends. Germline lookup yields CDR1 SGHKS and CDR2 YYEKEE (reference sequence). The CDR3 contains 15 residues. The CDR3 region is CASSLLNSGANVLTF. The DNA for the CDR3 is TGTGCCAGCAGCTTGTTAAACTCTGGGGCCAACGTCCTGACTTTC.

This chain links TRBV5-4 with TRBJ1-2, with D possibly being TRBD1 (5 bases). This CDR3 spans 13 amino acids. V lost 3 bases and J 2 bases, leaving 8 bases between the germline ends. Per germline, CDR1 SGHNT and CDR2 YYREEE (reference sequence). The CDR3 coding sequence is TGTGCCAGCAGCTGGGGCGGAAACTATGGCTACACCTTC. Its protein product is CASSWGGNYGYTF.

The genes are TRBV18 and TRBJ1-1; tentative D call: TRBD1 (5 bases). The CDR3 sequence is 15 residues long. Germline CDR1 reads KGHSH; CDR2 reads LQKENI. Between the trimmed V and J ends, which lost 1 base and 0 bases, there was a span of 9 bases. The CDR3: CASSPRQGVNTEAFF. The CDR3, as DNA: TGTGCCAGCTCACCACGGCAGGGTGTGAACACTGAAGCTTTCTTT. Drawing the rest from reference TRBV18 and TRBJ1-1, the complete variable domain is NAGVMQNPRHLVRRRGQEARLRCSPMKGHSHVYWYRQLPEEGLKFMVYLQKENIIDESGMPKERFSAEFPKEGPSILRIQQVVRGDSAAYFCASSPRQGVNTEAFFGQGTRLTVV.

V usage is TRBV28 and J usage is TRBJ1-2; D is ambiguous. V lost 1 base and J lost 4, with 10 bases in between. Germline CDR1 and CDR2: MDHEN and SYDVKM. The CDR3 is 14 amino acids. This chain's CDR3 is CASSLSGVGYGYTF. CDR3 nucleotide sequence: TGTGCCAGCAGTTTATCGGGTGTCGGCTATGGCTACACCTTC.

The chain carries TRBV6-6 and TRBJ1-6, with D hard to call. Looked up from germline, CDR1 is MNHNY and CDR2 is SVGAGI (reference sequence). The CDR3 is 17 residues long. V lost 5 bases, J lost 3 bases, and 17 bases lay in between. The CDR3 loop reads CASSPTRVGFYNSPLHF. DNA of the CDR3: TGTGCCAGCAGTCCCACGCGGGTAGGATTCTATAATTCACCCCTCCACTTT.

This rearrangement joins TRBV9 to TRBJ2-7; 12 positions match TRBD2. This CDR3 contains 15 residues. V lost 4 bases to trimming and J lost 2 bases; unmatched junction nucleotides: 4. Germline V gene data show CDR1 as SGDLS and CDR2 as YYNGEE. CDR3 region: CASSLTSGGAYEQYF. The CDR3 DNA follows: TGTGCCAGCAGCCTGACTAGCGGGGGAGCCTACGAGCAGTACTTC.

This clone was observed a single time. The gene calls are TRBV2 and TRBJ1-6, with 7 bases matching TRBD1. This CDR3 region has 13 residues. The ends lost 6 bases at V and 9 bases at J; junction bases unmatched: 5. The germline V gene has CDR1 SNHLY and CDR2 FYNNEI. The CDR3 spells CASRGQDISPLHF. CDR3 nucleotide sequence: TGTGCCAGCAGAGGACAGGACATTTCACCCCTCCACTTT.

The J gene is TRBJ1-2, the V gene TRBV6-5; D not resolved. The CDR3 consists of 14 residues. The V end was cut by 6 bases, the J end by 0 bases, with 11 bases between. Germline V gene data show CDR1 as MNHEY and CDR2 as SVGAGI. Here the CDR3 DNA reads TGTGCCAGCAGCCCCCATCAGGCTAACTATGGCTACACCTTC. Translation gives CASSPHQANYGYTF.

The gene calls are TRBV3-1 (or the pseudogene TRBV3-2) and TRBJ1-2; D is uncertain. The V end was cut by 1 base, the J end by 6 bases, with 15 bases between. The length of the CDR3 is 15 residues. Germline V gives CDR1 LGHDT, CDR2 YNNKEL (reference sequence). The CDR3 is CASSQGNIRVDGYTF. The DNA for the CDR3 is TGTGCCAGCAGCCAAGGAAATATCCGGGTAGATGGCTACACCTTC.

About this clone: One junction end disagrees with the germline gene, perhaps due to a read error. V and J are TRBV6-2 or TRBV6-3 and TRBJ2-7; possible D gene TRBD1, 6 bases. This CDR3 contains 11 residues. Germline V gene lookup returns CDR1 MNHEY and CDR2 SVGEGT. The DNA for the CDR3 is TGTGCCAGCAGCTCCTGGGACACCAAGAACTTC. Translated, it gives CASSSWDTKNF.

The V call is TRBV30, the J call TRBJ2-5; D possibly corresponds to TRBD2 (5 bases). V was pared by 1 base and J by 2 bases, with 11 bases between. CDR1 GTSNPN and CDR2 SVGIG come from the germline V gene (reference sequence). CDR3 length: 14 residues. The CDR3 region is CAWSGGPWQETQYF. CDR3 DNA: TGTGCCTGGAGTGGAGGGCCGTGGCAAGAGACCCAGTACTTC.

This sequence joins TRBV28 and TRBJ2-3; TRBD1 matches at 7 bases. With V trimmed by 7 bases and J by 4 bases, 11 bases remained unmatched. CDR3 length: 15 residues. Germline lookup yields CDR1 MDHEN and CDR2 SYDVKM. CDR3 protein: CASTSLGTAPDTQYF. In DNA form, the CDR3 reads TGTGCCAGCACGTCCTTGGGGACAGCACCAGATACGCAGTATTTT.

This clone has only a few counts. CDR3 sequence (DNA): TGTGCCAGCAGTGAGGTGCGCTTCCAGTACTTC. This translates into CASSEVRFQYF. This chain connects TRBV2 to TRBJ2-5; D not resolved. Germline lookup yields CDR1 SNHLY and CDR2 FYNNEI. The CDR3 is 11 residues long. Trimming took 3 bases from V and 10 from J, leaving 9 bases between them.

A few counts support this clone. The chain links TRBV11-2 to TRBJ1-3; D may be TRBD1 (5 bases). Germline loops: CDR1 SGHAT, CDR2 FQNNGV. The CDR3 is made up of 17 amino acids. Trimming removed 6 bases at V and 6 bases at J, with 24 bases between. CDR3 amino acids: CASSRGALLGATNTIYF. The CDR3 bases are TGTGCCAGCAGTCGCGGGGCGCTTCTCGGGGCCACAAACACCATATATTTT.

The V and J genes are TRBV14 and TRBJ1-3; D unclear. V lost 4 bases, J lost 2 bases, and 12 bases lay in between. Germline CDR1 and CDR2: SGHDN and FVKESK. The CDR3 spans 15 residues. The CDR3: CASSPSPEPGNTIYF. In DNA, the CDR3 is TGTGCCAGCAGCCCCTCCCCGGAGCCTGGAAACACCATATATTTT.

This clone was observed a single time. The rearrangement uses TRBV11-2 and TRBJ2-7; D possibly corresponds to TRBD2 (5 bases). This CDR3 has 14 amino acids. The germline V gene has CDR1 SGHAT and CDR2 FQNNGV. Trimming removed 0 bases at V and 5 bases at J, with 11 bases between. CDR3 protein: CASSLDAGGNEQYF. CDR3 nucleotide sequence: TGTGCCAGCAGCTTAGATGCAGGAGGCAACGAGCAGTACTTC.

CDR3 loop: CASSQGGPRADTQYF. CDR3 DNA sequence: TGTGCCAGCAGCCAAGGGGGGCCGAGGGCAGATACGCAGTATTTT. The chain uses TRBV3-1 (or the pseudogene TRBV3-2) and TRBJ2-3, with a possible D match to TRBD1 (6 bases). The germline V gene encodes CDR1 LGHDT and CDR2 YNNKEL (reference sequence). The CDR3 sequence is 15 residues long. Deletions cut 1 base from V and 4 bases from J, with 12 bases between.

The V and J genes are TRBV4-2 and TRBJ1-4; TRBD1 aligns across 9 bases. The CDR3 contains 16 residues. CDR1 is LGHNA and CDR2 is YNFKEQ in the germline V gene. V gave up 4 bases and J gave up 6 bases; unmatched junction bases: 9. CDR3 in amino acids: CASSLPNTGGHEKLFF. The DNA of the CDR3 is TGTGCCAGCAGCCTCCCGAATACAGGGGGCCATGAAAAACTGTTTTTT.

This clone was seen just once. The chain uses TRBV5-1 and TRBJ1-2; TRBD1 matches at 11 bases. V lost 4 bases, J lost 3 bases, and 8 bases stayed unmatched. The CDR3 extends over 16 amino acids. CDR1 SGHRS and CDR2 YFSETQ come from the germline V gene. In DNA form, the CDR3 reads TGCGCCAGCAGCCCCGGACAGGGGGCATCGGACTATGGCTACACCTTC. Amino acids: CASSPGQGASDYGYTF. Together with reference TRBV5-1 and TRBJ1-2, the CDR3 gives the full variable domain: KAGVTQTPRYLIKTRGQQVTLSCSPISGHRSVSWYQQTPGQGLQFLFEYFSETQRNKGNFPGRFSGRQFSNSRSEMNVSTLELGDSALYLCASSPGQGASDYGYTFGSGTRLTVV.

This clone occurred a few times. This chain uses TRBV5-4 with TRBJ2-7; no clear D. Germline CDR1 SGHNT, CDR2 YYREEE (reference sequence). The CDR3 runs 12 residues. Trimming took 0 bases from V and 3 from J, leaving 4 bases between them. CDR3 DNA: TGTGCCAGCAGCTTGGACGGCTACGAGCAGTACTTC. Its protein is CASSLDGYEQYF.

The chain combines TRBV6-5 with TRBJ2-7; 9 positions match TRBD1. The CDR3 runs 14 residues. Germline values: CDR1 MNHEY, CDR2 SVGAGI. V lost 5 bases, J lost 4 bases, and 6 bases stayed unmatched. The CDR3 DNA sequence: TGTGCCAGCAGTCGGACAGGGGCATTTTACGAGCAGTACTTC. This encodes CASSRTGAFYEQYF.

The gene calls are TRBV19 and TRBJ2-1, with 8 bases lining up with TRBD2. The V gene's germline CDR1 is LNHDA and CDR2 SQIVND (reference sequence). The CDR3 spans 14 residues. The trim removed 5 bases at V and 8 bases at J, leaving 8 bases unmatched. CDR3 sequence: CASSLGTRVDEQFF. CDR3 sequence (DNA): TGTGCCAGTAGTTTGGGGACTAGAGTCGATGAGCAGTTCTTC.

The sample holds one count of this clone. This sequence joins TRBV5-1 and TRBJ2-1; 8 nucleotides line up with TRBD1. Germline CDR1 SGHRS, CDR2 YFSETQ. Germline trimming cut 4 bases from V and 8 bases from J; bases unmatched to any gene: 5. CDR3 length: 13 residues. The CDR3 DNA is TGCGCCAGCAGCGTGGACAGGGTGCATGAGCAGTTCTTC. Protein product: CASSVDRVHEQFF.